The next 25 T cell receptor beta chains were all read from a single sample in a study of metastatic and nonmetastatic thyroid tumors. MiXCR reprocessed the PCR reads for TCRdb. The table lists roughly 18,000 clones, about a third of them singletons, with about a tenth in the top ten. Not a single patient had been given any form of treatment at any point before undergoing thyroid surgery. The sequenced sample consisted of tumor tissue. Source of these receptors: a male donor with papillary thyroid cancer or a benign thyroid nodule (not recorded which). Some clones in this sample may be carry-over from other donors' samples.

In the case of this clone: Because the CDR3 is missing its conserved closing phenylalanine or tryptophan, this is likely a read error. This sequence joins TRBV12-3 or TRBV12-4 and TRBJ2-3; D is uncertain. V was pared by 3 bases and J by 4 bases, with 8 bases between. The CDR3 totals 13 residues. CDR3 DNA sequence: TGTGCCAGCAGTTTTGATGTGGCAGATACGCAGTATTGT. Translation: CASSFDVADTQYC.

Only a few counts were recorded for this clone. The rearrangement links TRBV18 to TRBJ2-2; D gene ambiguous. The CDR3 runs 15 residues. Germline CDR1 and CDR2: KGHSH and LQKENI. Trimming pared 3 bases from V and 4 bases from J, leaving 12 bases between. The CDR3 region is CASSPPWAVTGELFF. The CDR3 nucleotides read TGTGCCAGCTCACCCCCGTGGGCCGTCACCGGGGAGCTGTTTTTT.

This clone was detected once. Other nucleotide sequences from this sample produce the same CDR3. V and J are TRBV7-2 and TRBJ2-1, with D unresolved. The CDR3 extends over 15 amino acids. Trimming stripped 4 bases from V and 7 bases from J, with 17 bases between. In germline, CDR1 is SGHTA, CDR2 FQGNSA. CDR3 protein: CASSSAGLGANEQFF. CDR3 in DNA: TGTGCCAGCAGCTCAGCTGGATTAGGAGCGAATGAGCAGTTCTTC. Full variable domain (rest looked up from reference TRBV7-2 and TRBJ2-1): GAGVSQSPSNKVTEKGKDVELRCDPISGHTALYWYRQSLGQGLEFLIYFQGNSAPDKSGLPSDRFSAERTGGSVSTLTIQRTQQEDSAVYLCASSSAGLGANEQFFGPGTRLTVL.

The table lists this clone with many counts. Since a much larger clone is just one base distant, this may be a read error. V usage is TRBV27 and J usage is TRBJ1-5; the D gene could be TRBD1 or TRBD2 (5 bases each). The DNA end is more similar to TRBJ2-3, so the J call may be wrong. This CDR3 has 15 residues. Germline CDR1 and CDR2: MNHEY and SMNVEV (reference sequence). CDR3 nucleotide sequence: TGTGCCAGCAGTTTAAGTGGGACCCCGGATCAGCCCCAGTATTTT. This encodes CASSLSGTPDQPQYF.

The chain links TRBV5-1 to TRBJ2-2, with 11 positions matching TRBD1. In germline, CDR1 is SGHRS, CDR2 YFSETQ. CDR3 length equals 15 residues. V dropped 4 bases and J dropped 6; count of bases not matched to a gene: 5. The CDR3 region has the DNA TGCGCCAGCAGCGAACGGACAGGGGGCCCCGGGGAGCTGTTTTTT. It yields the protein CASSERTGGPGELFF.

The chain couples TRBV20-1 to TRBJ2-2; 7 bases fit TRBD2. The germline CDR1 and CDR2 sequences are DFQATT and SNEGSKA (reference sequence). The V gene end was trimmed by 6 bases and the J gene end by 2 bases; junction bases not matched to a gene: 6. The CDR3 extends over 14 amino acids. CDR3 residues: CSAQGGRNTGELFF. CDR3 DNA sequence: TGCAGTGCCCAGGGAGGGCGAAACACCGGGGAGCTGTTTTTT.

The chain recombines TRBV24-1 with TRBJ2-3; 14 bases line up with TRBD2. The germline V gene has CDR1 KGHDR and CDR2 SFDVKD. With V trimmed by 2 bases and J by 5 bases, 2 bases remained unmatched. CDR3 size: 16 residues. Here the CDR3 reads CATSDWGLAGEDTQYF. The CDR3 coding sequence is TGTGCCACCAGTGATTGGGGACTAGCGGGGGAAGATACGCAGTATTTT.

The V gene is TRBV18, the J gene TRBJ1-1; D is possibly TRBD1 (6 bases). V was shortened by 6 bases and J by 0 bases, with 20 bases between the two germline ends. This CDR3 comprises 17 residues. CDR1 and CDR2 from the germline V gene are KGHSH and LQKENI. The CDR3: CASSLSRETGLNTEAFF. The CDR3 DNA reads as TGTGCCAGCTCCCTAAGTCGTGAGACAGGACTGAACACTGAAGCTTTCTTT.

In this sample, this clone turned up once. The same CDR3 is also encoded by other DNA sequences in this sample. V usage is TRBV5-1 and J usage is TRBJ1-1; 8 bases line up with TRBD1. The junction had 6 bases not matched to a gene; V was cut back by 4 bases and J by 1 base. Germline V gene data show CDR1 as SGHRS and CDR2 as YFSETQ. The CDR3 is 15 amino acids. The CDR3 DNA reads TGCGCCAGCAGCGGCGGACAGGGTCGGAACACTGAAGCTTTCTTT. Protein sequence: CASSGGQGRNTEAFF.

As DNA, the CDR3 is TGCAGTGCGCCGGAGGGTTCGGGGGCCTACGAGCAGTACTTC. Translation: CSAPEGSGAYEQYF. The chain recombines TRBV20-1 with TRBJ2-7; the D gene is possibly TRBD2 (6 bases). The CDR3 totals 14 residues. Trimming removed 6 bases from V and 2 bases from J, with 17 bases in between. Germline V gives CDR1 DFQATT, CDR2 SNEGSKA (reference sequence).

The genes are TRBV27 and TRBJ1-2, with D unresolved. The V gene's germline CDR1 is MNHEY and CDR2 SMNVEV (reference sequence). The germline V and J ends were trimmed by 3 bases and 4 bases, with 12 bases remaining between them. This CDR3 has 14 residues. CDR3 nucleotides: TGTGCCAGCAGTTTCTCCCGGGCCAGCTATGGCTACACCTTC. The encoded protein is CASSFSRASYGYTF.

Judged by abundance, this clone is medium-sized (0.01 to 0.1%). J is TRBJ1-5 and V is TRBV20-1; D gene uncertain. CDR1 is DFQATT and CDR2 is SNEGSKA in the germline V gene (reference sequence). Trimming pared 5 bases from V and 3 bases from J, leaving 14 bases between. The CDR3 is 14 residues long. CDR3 sequence: CSAPSTDNNQPQHF. The DNA of the CDR3 is TGCAGTGCTCCATCCACAGATAACAATCAGCCCCAGCATTTT.

This clone has ten or more counts. This chain uses TRBV3-1 with TRBJ2-1; D is unresolved. The CDR3 length is 14 residues. Germline V gene data show CDR1 as LGHDT and CDR2 as YNNKEL (reference sequence). V was shortened by 1 base and J by 8 bases, with 12 bases between the two germline ends. Here the CDR3 DNA reads TGTGCCAGCAGCCAAGTCGTCGATGGGCATGAGCAGTTCTTC. Protein product: CASSQVVDGHEQFF.

The chain employs TRBV5-1 and TRBJ1-4; 8 positions match TRBD1. V shed 0 bases, J shed 0 bases, and the junction held 7 bases outside the gene matches. The CDR3 loop spans 18 amino acids. The germline V gene encodes CDR1 SGHRS and CDR2 YFSETQ. The CDR3 nucleotides read TGCGCCAGCAGCTTGGATGTGACAGGGGCCGCAACTAATGAAAAACTGTTTTTT. Translating it yields CASSLDVTGAATNEKLFF.

This clone was counted at least ten times. The chain is built from TRBV29-1 and TRBJ2-7; tentatively, D is TRBD2 (6 bases). This CDR3 is built from 14 residues. Between the trimmed V and J ends, which lost 2 bases and 2 bases, there was a span of 13 bases. Germline V gives CDR1 SQVTM, CDR2 ANQGSEA. CDR3 DNA: TGCAGCGTTGAATTTCAGGGACTTACCTACGAGCAGTACTTC. Translated: CSVEFQGLTYEQYF.

This clone was recorded many times. This CDR3 reads CASSLSEGASSPEAFF. The CDR3 DNA is TGTGCCAGCAGCTTATCAGAGGGGGCGAGTTCCCCTGAAGCTTTCTTT. The chain is built from TRBV7-9 and TRBJ1-1; 7 bases are shared with TRBD1. Germline V CDR1 and CDR2: SEHNR, FQNEAQ (reference sequence). J gave up 6 bases and V 2 bases, and 12 bases lay outside the gene matches. The CDR3 is 16 amino acids.

This clone was seen a handful of times. The chain has TRBV12-3 or TRBV12-4 and TRBJ2-1; 7 nucleotides match TRBD2. J was trimmed by 8 bases and V by 6 bases; bases with no gene match: 13. The CDR3 spans 15 residues. The DNA for the CDR3 is TGTGCCAGCAGCCGGGGGGTGATGGGCTCGGATGAGCAGTTCTTC. It is translated as CASSRGVMGSDEQFF.

Regarding this clone: Since the CDR3 does not end with the conserved phenylalanine or tryptophan, this likely comes from a read error. The chain couples TRBV25-1 to TRBJ2-6; maybe TRBD2 (6 bases). This CDR3 spans 14 amino acids. Per the germline V gene, CDR1 is MGHDK and CDR2 is SYGVNS. The CDR3 DNA sequence: TGTGCCAGCAGTGGCGGGGCCGGGGCGAACGTCCTGACTTTG. The encoded protein is CASSGGAGANVLTL.

This clone was seen only once. In the same sample, other DNA sequences code for this CDR3. The genes are TRBV20-1 and TRBJ1-2; D might be TRBD1 (6 bases). CDR3 length: 14 residues. The germline CDR1 and CDR2 sequences are DFQATT and SNEGSKA (reference sequence). Trimming took 0 bases from V and 5 from J, leaving 13 bases between them. The CDR3, as DNA: TGCAGTGCTAGAGATCCTAGACAGGTATATGGCTACACCTTC. Translating gives CSARDPRQVYGYTF.

In its sample, this clone was seen many times. This chain joins TRBV11-1 and TRBJ1-1, with D tentatively TRBD1 (5 bases). Trimming took off 2 bases at V and 6 bases at J, with 19 bases between the two ends. Germline loops: CDR1 SGHAT, CDR2 FQDESV (reference sequence). The length of the CDR3 is 16 residues. The CDR3 bases are TGTGCCAGCAGCTTAATTTGGGGGAACCCTTCGCCTGAAGCTTTCTTT. Residues: CASSLIWGNPSPEAFF.

The gene calls are TRBV11-2 and TRBJ1-2; D is unresolved. Germline V CDR1 and CDR2: SGHAT, FQNNGV. Trimming shortened V by 11 bases and J by 2 bases, and 12 bases separated the two germline ends. The CDR3 contains 12 residues. The CDR3, as DNA: TGTGCCTGCCGTAACGGAAACTATGGCTACACCTTC. Translation: CACRNGNYGYTF.

By sample fraction, this clone is medium-sized. This chain connects TRBV7-2 to TRBJ2-1, with D unclear. The V gene lost 5 bases and the J gene lost 4 bases, with 9 bases spanning the gap. The CDR3 sequence is 13 residues long. Germline V gene data show CDR1 as SGHTA and CDR2 as FQGNSA. The CDR3 reads CASSPGFYNEQFF. The CDR3 nucleotides are TGTGCCAGCAGCCCCGGGTTTTACAATGAGCAGTTCTTC.

The chain links TRBV12-3 or TRBV12-4 to TRBJ1-2; D uncertain. This CDR3 region has 13 residues. V lost 6 bases and J 4 bases, leaving 12 bases between the germline ends. Here the CDR3 reads CASSSGRIYGYTF. The CDR3 nucleotides read TGTGCCAGCAGCTCCGGACGGATCTATGGCTACACCTTC.

The chain combines TRBV4-2 with TRBJ2-3, with 7 bases identical to TRBD2. The CDR3 is 17 amino acids. Trimming took 4 bases from V and 0 from J; bases not matched to a gene: 10. Germline V gene sequence: CDR1 LGHNA, CDR2 YNFKEQ. CDR3 amino acids: CASSLWSAGESTDTQYF. For the CDR3, the DNA is TGTGCCAGCAGCCTTTGGAGCGCGGGAGAGAGCACAGATACGCAGTATTTT.

The rearrangement joins TRBV30 to TRBJ1-5; D call uncertain. V dropped 5 bases and J dropped 7 bases, with 15 bases sitting between them. The germline gives CDR1 GTSNPN, CDR2 SVGIG (reference sequence). The CDR3 contains 13 residues. The CDR3 sequence is CAWDFGDAQPQHF. The CDR3 DNA sequence: TGTGCCTGGGATTTTGGGGATGCCCAGCCCCAGCATTTT.